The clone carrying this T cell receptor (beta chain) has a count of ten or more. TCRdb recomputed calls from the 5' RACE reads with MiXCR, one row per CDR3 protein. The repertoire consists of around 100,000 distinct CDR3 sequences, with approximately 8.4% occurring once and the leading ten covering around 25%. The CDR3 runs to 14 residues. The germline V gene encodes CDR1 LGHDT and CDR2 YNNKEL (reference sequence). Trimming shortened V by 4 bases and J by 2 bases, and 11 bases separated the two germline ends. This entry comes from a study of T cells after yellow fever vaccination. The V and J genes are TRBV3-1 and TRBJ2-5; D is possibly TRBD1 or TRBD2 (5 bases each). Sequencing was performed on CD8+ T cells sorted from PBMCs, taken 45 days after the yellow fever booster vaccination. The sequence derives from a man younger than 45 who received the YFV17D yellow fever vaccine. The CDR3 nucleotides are TGTGCCAGCAGCCGAGAGGGACCGCAAGAGACCCAGTACTTC. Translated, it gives CASSREGPQETQYF.